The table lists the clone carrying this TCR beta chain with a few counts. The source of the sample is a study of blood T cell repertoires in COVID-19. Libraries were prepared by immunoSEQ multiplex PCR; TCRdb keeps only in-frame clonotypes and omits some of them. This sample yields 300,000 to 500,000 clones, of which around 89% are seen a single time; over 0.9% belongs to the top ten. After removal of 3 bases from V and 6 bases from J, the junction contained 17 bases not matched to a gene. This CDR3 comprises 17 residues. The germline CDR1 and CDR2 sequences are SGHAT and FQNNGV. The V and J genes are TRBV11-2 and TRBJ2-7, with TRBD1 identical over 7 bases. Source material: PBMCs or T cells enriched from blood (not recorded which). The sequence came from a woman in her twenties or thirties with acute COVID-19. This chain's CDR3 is CASSFSGLTGKGGEQYF. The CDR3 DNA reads TGTGCCAGCAGCTTTAGTGGTTTGACAGGGAAGGGTGGCGAGCAGTACTTC. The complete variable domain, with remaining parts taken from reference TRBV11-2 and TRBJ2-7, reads EAGVAQSPRYKIIEKRQSVAFWCNPISGHATLYWYQQILGQGPKLLIQFQNNGVVDDSQLPKDRFSAERLKGVDSTLKIQPAKLEDSAVYLCASSFSGLTGKGGEQYFGPGTRLTVT.